This T cell receptor (beta chain) appears in the sequencing data of a study of shared clonotypes between healthy human individuals. Produced via immunoSEQ multiplex PCR; TCRdb's table is partial and in-frame only. The sample shows over 2,000,000 clones, 93% of them seen only once. Cells designated naive CD8 were CD45RO-negative and were positively selected for CCR7, with terminally differentiated effector memory CD45RA+ cells excluded. CDR1 and CDR2 from the germline V gene are SGHTS and YDEGEE. The CDR3 is made up of 15 amino acids. The V end lost 5 bases, the J end lost 2 bases, and 17 bases lay between the germline ends.

The gene calls are TRBV5-8 and TRBJ2-7; unclear D gene. Sequenced material: naive CD8+ T cells from PBMCs. The receptor was isolated from a man between 18 and 29 years old in good health. Some clones in this sample may be carry-over from other donors' samples. CDR3 in DNA: TGTGCCAGCAGGCGACTTAAATGGGCCCCCTACGAGCAGTACTTC. Translating gives CASRRLKWAPYEQYF.